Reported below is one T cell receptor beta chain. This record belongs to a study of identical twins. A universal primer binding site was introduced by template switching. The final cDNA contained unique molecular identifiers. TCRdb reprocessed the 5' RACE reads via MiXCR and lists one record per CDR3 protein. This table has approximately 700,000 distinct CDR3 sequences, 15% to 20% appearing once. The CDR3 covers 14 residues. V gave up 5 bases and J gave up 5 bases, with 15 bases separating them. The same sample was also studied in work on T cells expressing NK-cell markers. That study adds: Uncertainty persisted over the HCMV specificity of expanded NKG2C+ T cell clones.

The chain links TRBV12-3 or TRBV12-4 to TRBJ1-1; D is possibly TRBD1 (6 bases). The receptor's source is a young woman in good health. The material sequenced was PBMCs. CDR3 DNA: TGTGCCAGCAGTCGACAGGTTACCAAAACTGAAGCTTTCTTT. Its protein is CASSRQVTKTEAFF.